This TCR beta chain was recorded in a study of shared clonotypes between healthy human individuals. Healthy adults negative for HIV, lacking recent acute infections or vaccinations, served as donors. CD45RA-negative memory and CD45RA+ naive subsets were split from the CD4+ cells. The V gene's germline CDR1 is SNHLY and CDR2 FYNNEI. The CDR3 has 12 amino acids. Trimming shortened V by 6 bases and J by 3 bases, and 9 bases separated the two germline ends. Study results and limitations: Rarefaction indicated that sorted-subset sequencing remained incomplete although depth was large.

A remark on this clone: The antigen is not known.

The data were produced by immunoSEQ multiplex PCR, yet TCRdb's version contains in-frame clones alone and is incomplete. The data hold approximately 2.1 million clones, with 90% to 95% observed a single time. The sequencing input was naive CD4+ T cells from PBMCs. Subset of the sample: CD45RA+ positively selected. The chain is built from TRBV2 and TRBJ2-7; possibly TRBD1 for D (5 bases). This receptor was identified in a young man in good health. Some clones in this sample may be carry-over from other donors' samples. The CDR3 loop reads CASSREVYEQYF. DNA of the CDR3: TGTGCCAGCAGCAGGGAAGTCTACGAGCAGTACTTC.